This TCR beta chain was identified in a study of STAT5B mutations in CD4+ large granular lymphocyte leukemia (dated by TCRdb to between 2021 and 2023). The study in broad terms: Among the healthy controls, the CDR3 'QG' motif was associated with a particular HLA allele. The study compared the TCRbeta repertoires of patients with CD4+ T-cell large granular lymphocyte leukemia against those of healthy blood donors. The purity of purified fractions was confirmed by flow cytometry on FACSCanto II or FACSVerse to exceed 95% among lymphocytes.

CDR1 and CDR2, per the germline V gene, are SQVTM and ANQGSEA. The CDR3 contains 14 residues, cysteine and phenylalanine counted. Just CDR3 DNA is preserved here, 42 bases in frame from base 1. At the junction V is shortened by 4 bases and J by 0 bases; bases outside the gene matches: 5. This clone was recorded only once. What this receptor recognizes is not known. Base-call qualities are not available, and no considerably larger clone is one nucleotide away. The immunoSEQ assay at survey resolution was applied to genomic DNA for sequencing of TCRbeta rearrangements. Concerning the study's data processing: In the TCR sequencing data, the smallest productive clonotype frequency that could be detected was 2.59 x 10-5. Only productive TCRbeta rearrangements, defined as complete and in-frame sequences, were included in the analyses. The clonality of each sample was calculated as Simpson clonality in the immunoSEQ Analyzer version 3.0. Clones were binned by frequency as very rare, small, medium, large (1-20%) or hyperexpanded (>20%). OLGA 1.2.3 estimated generation probabilities, VDJtools produced V-gene circos plots, VDJdb was queried for specificities, and GLIPH identified CDR3 motifs. What TCRdb holds here is the immuneACCESS table cut down to in-frame rearrangements. Part of the clones is not present; checked against another copy, under half of the missing clones reflect an unresolved V gene, and the others are unexplained. V and J calls and clone size are given by that table; D and trimming were obtained from the DNA. The table for this sample lists approximately 39,000 clones; approximately 85% of them were counted only once. Clones ranked in the top ten supply approximately 1.2% of the sample.

The healthy controls were around 35 blood donors, and the buffy coats of these donors were supplied by the Finnish Red Cross blood service. All TCR-sequenced material derived from peripheral blood: patient blood samples and healthy donor buffy coats. Peripheral blood mononuclear cells were isolated by Ficoll-Hypaque gradient centrifugation. CD4+ cells were purified magnetically from the buffy coats of healthy controls. The Gentra Puregene Cell and Tissue kit was used to extract genomic DNA, and a Qubit 2.0 fluorometer was used to measure the amount of genomic DNA. On the study overall, not on this receptor specifically: Enrichment of TRBV06-family usage was observed among the top patient clones (8/27) relative to healthy controls (2/35). Main leukemic clonotypes were private to each patient, although approximately 25% of the main leukemic clonotypes were found at low frequency in the non-leukemic repertoires of other patients. Greater clonality appeared to be present in CD4-sorted patient repertoires than in healthy CD4+ repertoires, and the difference was retained after the putative leukemic clones were removed. The data were not HLA-matched, and the higher clonality in CD4+ T-LGLL than in CD8+ T-LGLL could be due to the relatively small sample size.

This sequence was found in a human donor in good health. The sequencing input was CD4+ T cells from blood buffy coats. The sequence links TRBV29-1 to TRBJ2-7; TRBD1 fits 8 bases in the junction. CDR3 region: CSVGLGTGSYEQYF. The nucleotide sequence is given as TGCAGCGTTGGGTTAGGGACAGGCTCCTACGAGCAGTACTTC.